This T cell receptor beta chain was profiled in a study of cytomegalovirus exposure and HLA in healthy donors (TCRdb year 2017). In the study overall: A later analysis indicated that the 130 or so validation repertoires were generated on the platform also employed for the approximately 700 repertoires of the first cohort. To predict cytomegalovirus infection status, the study combined high-throughput TCR immunosequencing, statistical association of individual TCRs with disease status, and machine learning. In addition to the first cohort of 666 subjects, a separate validation cohort of around 110 different subjects was used. The study was designed to test whether signatures of past pathogen exposure could be identified by cataloging public T cell receptors. General conclusions and limits of the study: The study gave a list of 150 to 200 TCR beta chains associated with cytomegalovirus. In vitro tests confirmed that a few of the cytomegalovirus-associated TCR beta chains recognize cytomegalovirus antigens. According to the authors, the approach could potentially be generalized to other disease states and immunological phenotypes. A later analysis found that TCRs clustered in the first cohort also tended to co-occur in the roughly 120 validation repertoires, with approximately 95% of cluster scores above 0. A later analysis lacked HLA typing for the validation cohort, so it scored co-occurrence in that cohort across all 110 or so repertoires. While some public TCRs were present in many individuals, most TCR sequences turned up only very rarely across donors. Cytomegalovirus status was reported to be diagnosed by the classifier with high specificity and sensitivity in both the original and validation cohorts.

A few counts support this clone. No antigen is known for it. There are no base qualities to consult, and no much larger clone falls within one base. The junction shows trimming of 3 bases on V and 2 bases on J, plus 11 bases between the germline ends. The germline V gene provides CDR1 SGHTA and CDR2 FQGNSA. The CDR3 has 16 amino acids, counting the end cysteine and phenylalanine. Only the CDR3 region is kept as DNA, spanning 48 bases read in frame from base 1. The library came from the immunoSEQ multiplex PCR assay. The study's processing was this. A statistical classification framework was built to diagnose cytomegalovirus status from the catalog of TCR beta chain sequences. TCRdb took this table from immuneACCESS and kept in-frame rearrangements with V and J called. Such tables lack part of the clones; where checked against another copy, unresolved V genes explain under half of the gap, and the rest is unexplained. V and J calls and clone size follow that table, whereas D and trimming were derived from the DNA. The sample table contains approximately 170,000 clones; only one count was recorded for 85% of them. Of the sample, 16% is held by the ten largest clones.

The donors belonged to the validation cohort of around 130 subjects, which was separate from the roughly 700-subject first cohort. This receptor chain uses TRBV7-2 and TRBJ1-6; perhaps TRBD1 is the D gene, with 6 bases matching. The sequencing input was PBMCs. This clonotype was obtained from a man between 18 and 29 years old in good health and CMV-seropositive. The DNA reads TGTGCCAGCAGCTTCGACAGGAGTACCTATAATTCACCCCTCCACTTT. It codes for CASSFDRSTYNSPLHF.